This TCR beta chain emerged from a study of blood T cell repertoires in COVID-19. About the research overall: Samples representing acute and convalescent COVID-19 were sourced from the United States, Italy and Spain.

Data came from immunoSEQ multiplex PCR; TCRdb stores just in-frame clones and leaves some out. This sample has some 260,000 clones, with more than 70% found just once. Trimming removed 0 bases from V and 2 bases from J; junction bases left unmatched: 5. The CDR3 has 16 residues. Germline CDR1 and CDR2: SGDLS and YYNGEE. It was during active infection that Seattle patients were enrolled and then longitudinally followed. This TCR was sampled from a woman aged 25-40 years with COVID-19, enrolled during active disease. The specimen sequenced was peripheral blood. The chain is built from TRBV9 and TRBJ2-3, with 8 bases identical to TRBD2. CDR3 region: CASSVAPAGVTDTQYF. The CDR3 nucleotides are TGTGCCAGCAGCGTAGCCCCAGCGGGAGTCACAGATACGCAGTATTTT.